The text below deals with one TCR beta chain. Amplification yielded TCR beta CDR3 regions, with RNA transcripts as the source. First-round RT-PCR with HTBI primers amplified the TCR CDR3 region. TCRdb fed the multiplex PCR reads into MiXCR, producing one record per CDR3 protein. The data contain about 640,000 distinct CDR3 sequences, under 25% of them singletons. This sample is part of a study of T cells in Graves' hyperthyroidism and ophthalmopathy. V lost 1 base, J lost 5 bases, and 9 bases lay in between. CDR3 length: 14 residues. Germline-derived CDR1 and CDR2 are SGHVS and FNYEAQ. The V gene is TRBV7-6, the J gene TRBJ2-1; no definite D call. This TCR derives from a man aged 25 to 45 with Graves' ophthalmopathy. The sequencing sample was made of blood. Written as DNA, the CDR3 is TGTGCCAGCAGCTTAGGACCTGGGAACAATGAGCAGTTCTTC. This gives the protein CASSLGPGNNEQFF.